This section outlines one T cell receptor beta chain sequence together with its context. Its matching antigen is unknown. The CDR3 runs 15 residues. V was cut by 8 bases and J by 9 bases, with 23 bases left in between. Germline CDR1 is LNHDA and CDR2 is SQIVND (reference sequence). These data are taken from a study of cytomegalovirus exposure and HLA in healthy donors. Study-level results: In a later analysis, productive TCRs from donors in an Asian-associated ancestry cluster reportedly carried fewer N-insertions than the cohort mean. Presence/absence analyses assumed roughly uniform sequencing depth across donors.

The study ran its PCR with 60 Vbeta and 13 Jbeta primers. The data were produced by immunoSEQ multiplex PCR, yet TCRdb's version contains in-frame clones alone and is incomplete. Of 160,000 or so clones in the sample, 81% were seen once. The V call is TRBV19, the J call TRBJ1-5, with no clear D. This receptor was identified in a woman in her late teens or twenties in good health and CMV-seropositive. Sequencing input: PBMCs. Here the CDR3 reads CASLAVHSFRSPQHF. Here the CDR3 DNA reads TGTGCCAGTCTCGCGGTACATTCGTTTCGCTCGCCCCAGCATTTT.